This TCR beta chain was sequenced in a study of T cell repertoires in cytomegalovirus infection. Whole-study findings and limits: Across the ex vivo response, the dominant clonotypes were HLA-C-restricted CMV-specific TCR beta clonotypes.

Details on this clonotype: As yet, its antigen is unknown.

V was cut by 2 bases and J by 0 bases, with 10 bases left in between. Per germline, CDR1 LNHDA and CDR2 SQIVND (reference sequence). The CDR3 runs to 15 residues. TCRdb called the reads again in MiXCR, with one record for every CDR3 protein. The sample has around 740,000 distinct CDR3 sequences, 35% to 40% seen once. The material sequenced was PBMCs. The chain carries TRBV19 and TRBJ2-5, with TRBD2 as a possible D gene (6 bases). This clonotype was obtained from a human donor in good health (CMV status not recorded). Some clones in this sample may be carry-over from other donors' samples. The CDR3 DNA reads TGTGCCAGTAGTATACTAGGAGGGTACCAAGAGACCCAGTACTTC. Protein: CASSILGGYQETQYF.